These 21 T cell receptor beta chains were all obtained from the same sample, sequenced in a study of cytomegalovirus exposure and HLA in healthy donors. Both 60 Vbeta primers and 13 Jbeta primers went into the PCR. Repertoires were generated with immunoSEQ multiplex PCR, while TCRdb's copy carries only in-frame clones and drops some. The sample records 110,000 to 150,000 clones, approximately 80% being singletons. Sequenced input: PBMCs. These receptors all stem from a male donor in good health and CMV-seropositive.

In this sample, this clone turned up once. The chain joins TRBV19 to TRBJ2-5; maybe TRBD2 (7 bases). The CDR3 extends over 13 amino acids. The V end lost 3 bases, the J end lost 5 bases, and 10 bases lay between the germline ends. Germline values: CDR1 LNHDA, CDR2 SQIVND (reference sequence). The CDR3 DNA reads TGTGCCAGTAGTATGGGAGGGGGGGAGACCCAGTACTTC. This encodes CASSMGGGETQYF.

The V call is TRBV7-2, the J call TRBJ2-5; 7 bases match TRBD1. The J call could be wrong; TRBJ2-7 is a better fit for the DNA end. The CDR3 contains 14 residues. The V gene's germline CDR1 is SGHTA and CDR2 FQGNSA. The CDR3 spells CASSLGTGSYEQYF. CDR3 bases: TGTGCCAGCAGCTTAGGGACAGGTTCCTACGAGCAGTACTTC.

This clone occurred a few times. At one of its ends the junction is not consistent with the germline gene, which may arise from a read error. The chain is built from TRBV7-9 and TRBJ1-3, with TRBD1 identical over 7 bases. Germline V CDR1 and CDR2: SEHNR, FQNEAQ (reference sequence). The CDR3 has 16 amino acids. CDR3 bases: TGTTCCAGCAGCCGCGACAGGGTGGGCTCTGGAAACACCATATATTTT. It codes for CSSSRDRVGSGNTIYF.

Only one count was recorded for this clone. V usage is TRBV4-3 and J usage is TRBJ2-1, with D tentatively TRBD2 (5 bases). Trimming took off 2 bases at V and 0 bases at J, with 14 bases between the two ends. The CDR3 has 17 residues. Germline-derived CDR1 and CDR2 are LGHNA and YSLEER. Here the CDR3 DNA reads TGCGCCAGCAGCCAACTCCTAAGCGGACTCTCCTACAATGAGCAGTTCTTC. Amino acid sequence: CASSQLLSGLSYNEQFF.

The V call is TRBV2, the J call TRBJ2-7; the D is unclear. V was cut by 7 bases and J by 0 bases, with 10 bases left in between. The CDR3 runs to 13 residues. Germline V CDR1 and CDR2: SNHLY, FYNNEI. Written as DNA, the CDR3 is TGTGCCAGCACCGAGGCTAGCTCCTACGAGCAGTACTTC. This gives the protein CASTEASSYEQYF.

The chain combines TRBV7-3 with TRBJ2-5; 7 nucleotides line up with TRBD1. The CDR3 runs 13 residues. V was clipped by 5 bases and J by 5 bases; unmatched bases: 5. Germline CDR1 and CDR2: SGHTA and FQGTGA. CDR3 region: CASSTTGSETQYF. As DNA, the CDR3 is TGTGCCAGCAGCACGACAGGGTCCGAGACCCAGTACTTC.

This clone was observed a single time. The V and J genes are TRBV10-3 and TRBJ2-7, with TRBD1 matching 8 bases. J was trimmed by 6 bases and V by 5 bases; bases with no gene match: 9. The germline gives CDR1 ENHRY, CDR2 SYGVKD. The CDR3 loop spans 14 amino acids. The CDR3 spells CAISSGTGLSEQYF. CDR3 coding DNA: TGTGCCATCAGTTCCGGGACAGGTTTGTCCGAGCAGTACTTC.

The count of this clone is one. This chain joins TRBV2 and TRBJ1-4; 7 bases fit TRBD1. The germline gives CDR1 SNHLY, CDR2 FYNNEI. The CDR3 has 14 amino acids. V was pared by 5 bases and J by 8 bases, with 8 bases of the junction left unmatched. The CDR3 sequence is CASSRQGLDEKLFF. CDR3 DNA: TGTGCCAGCAGTCGACAGGGTCTGGACGAAAAACTGTTTTTT.

This sequence joins TRBV28 and TRBJ1-1, with 11 bases matching TRBD1. J gave up 13 bases and V 5 bases, and 9 bases lay outside the gene matches. The CDR3 is 13 amino acids. Germline values: CDR1 MDHEN, CDR2 SYDVKM. The CDR3 loop reads CASSRTGGRGGFF. Here the CDR3 DNA reads TGTGCCAGCAGTCGGACAGGGGGCCGAGGGGGTTTCTTT.

V usage is TRBV27 and J usage is TRBJ2-1, with 8 bases aligning to TRBD2. V lost 5 bases to trimming and J lost 4 bases; unmatched junction nucleotides: 7. Germline V gene lookup returns CDR1 MNHEY and CDR2 SMNVEV (reference sequence). The CDR3 contains 15 residues. The CDR3 DNA sequence: TGTGCCAGCAGTCCTACTAGCGGTTGGTACAATGAGCAGTTCTTC. The encoded protein is CASSPTSGWYNEQFF.

The chain uses TRBV18 and TRBJ2-2, with 8 bases fitting TRBD1. This CDR3 has 14 amino acids. Germline V gene lookup returns CDR1 KGHSH and CDR2 LQKENI. V lost 3 bases, J lost 6 bases, and 3 bases stayed unmatched. CDR3 region: CASSPGQGAGELFF. DNA of the CDR3: TGTGCCAGCTCACCTGGACAGGGAGCCGGGGAGCTGTTTTTT.

This clone came up once. This chain uses TRBV4-2 with TRBJ2-3; 10 positions match TRBD1. There are 17 residues in the CDR3. Germline values: CDR1 LGHNA, CDR2 YNFKEQ. With 4 bases clipped from V and 2 bases from J, the junction kept 9 bases outside the gene matches. The CDR3 here is CASSRAVGQGNTDTQYF. The CDR3 region has the DNA TGTGCCAGCAGCCGGGCCGTGGGACAGGGGAACACAGATACGCAGTATTTT.

The V and J genes are TRBV5-5 and TRBJ2-7, with 16 bases that match TRBD2. J was trimmed by 0 bases and V by 4 bases; bases with no gene match: 4. Germline V gene lookup returns CDR1 SGHKS and CDR2 YYEKEE (reference sequence). The CDR3 totals 17 residues. The CDR3: CASSGTSGREYSYEQYF. CDR3 DNA: TGTGCCAGCAGCGGGACTAGCGGGAGGGAATACTCCTACGAGCAGTACTTC.

The chain has TRBV5-6 and TRBJ2-4; 12 bases are a match to TRBD2. The J segment lost 0 bases and the V segment lost 1 base, leaving 5 bases of the junction unmatched. There are 18 residues in the CDR3. Germline CDR1 is SGHDT and CDR2 is YYEEEE. The DNA for the CDR3 is TGTGCCAGCAGCTTGTCTAGCGGGAGGGCCCGAGCCAAAAACATTCAGTACTTC. Translating gives CASSLSSGRARAKNIQYF.

The CDR3 coding sequence is TGTGCCATCAGTGAGAGGACAGCCGATCAGCCCCAGCATTTT. It translates to CAISERTADQPQHF. The gene calls are TRBV10-3 and TRBJ1-5; D may be TRBD1 (6 bases). Germline CDR1 reads ENHRY; CDR2 reads SYGVKD. Trimming stripped 2 bases from V and 5 bases from J, with 10 bases between. CDR3 length equals 14 residues.

The chain links TRBV2 to TRBJ2-7; 7 nucleotides align to TRBD1. This CDR3 comprises 14 residues. The junction had 11 bases not matched to a gene; V was cut back by 6 bases and J by 6 bases. Germline V gene data show CDR1 as SNHLY and CDR2 as FYNNEI. DNA for the CDR3: TGTGCCAGCAGCTCGACAGGGTGGGAACGCGAGCAGTACTTC. It codes for CASSSTGWEREQYF.

About this clone: Other DNA sequences in the same sample also yield this CDR3. This chain links TRBV4-1 with TRBJ1-5; TRBD1 matches at 9 bases. Germline V gene sequence: CDR1 MGHRA, CDR2 YSYEKL. This CDR3 contains 14 residues. Germline trimming cut 4 bases from V and 4 bases from J; bases unmatched to any gene: 2. Written as DNA, the CDR3 is TGCGCCAGCAGCCCGACAGGGGGGAATCAGCCCCAGCATTTT. Translating gives CASSPTGGNQPQHF.

V and J are TRBV6-6 and TRBJ2-1; D ambiguous. CDR3 length equals 13 residues. The germline gives CDR1 MNHNY, CDR2 SVGAGI (reference sequence). Trimming removed 0 bases at V and 9 bases at J, with 9 bases between. Here the CDR3 DNA reads TGTGCCAGCAGTTACTCTGGTGAGCTTGAGCAGTTCTTC. Encoded protein: CASSYSGELEQFF.

The rearrangement links TRBV5-4 to TRBJ1-3, with D hard to call. In germline, CDR1 is SGHNT, CDR2 YYREEE (reference sequence). Trimming removed 3 bases at V and 11 bases at J, with 27 bases between. CDR3 length: 17 amino acids. The CDR3 coding sequence is TGTGCCAGCAGCTCTCCCCTCGGAAGGAGCGTTCTATTTTCCATATATTTT. This gives the protein CASSSPLGRSVLFSIYF.

V is TRBV28 and J is TRBJ2-5, with D perhaps TRBD1 (6 bases). The J call is uncertain, as TRBJ2-7 better fits the DNA end. This CDR3 contains 15 residues. Germline loops: CDR1 MDHEN, CDR2 SYDVKM. The CDR3 loop is CASRPPTGNSYEQYF. CDR3 bases: TGTGCCAGCAGGCCACCGACAGGTAACTCCTACGAGCAGTACTTC.

This clone was seen more than once but under ten times. The V and J genes are TRBV2 and TRBJ1-2, with D possibly being TRBD1 (5 bases). The CDR3 runs 12 residues. CDR1 and CDR2 from the germline V gene are SNHLY and FYNNEI. Trimming pared 4 bases from V and 3 bases from J, leaving 6 bases between. The CDR3 region is CASSAGYYGYTF. DNA for the CDR3: TGTGCCAGCAGTGCAGGGTACTATGGCTACACCTTC.